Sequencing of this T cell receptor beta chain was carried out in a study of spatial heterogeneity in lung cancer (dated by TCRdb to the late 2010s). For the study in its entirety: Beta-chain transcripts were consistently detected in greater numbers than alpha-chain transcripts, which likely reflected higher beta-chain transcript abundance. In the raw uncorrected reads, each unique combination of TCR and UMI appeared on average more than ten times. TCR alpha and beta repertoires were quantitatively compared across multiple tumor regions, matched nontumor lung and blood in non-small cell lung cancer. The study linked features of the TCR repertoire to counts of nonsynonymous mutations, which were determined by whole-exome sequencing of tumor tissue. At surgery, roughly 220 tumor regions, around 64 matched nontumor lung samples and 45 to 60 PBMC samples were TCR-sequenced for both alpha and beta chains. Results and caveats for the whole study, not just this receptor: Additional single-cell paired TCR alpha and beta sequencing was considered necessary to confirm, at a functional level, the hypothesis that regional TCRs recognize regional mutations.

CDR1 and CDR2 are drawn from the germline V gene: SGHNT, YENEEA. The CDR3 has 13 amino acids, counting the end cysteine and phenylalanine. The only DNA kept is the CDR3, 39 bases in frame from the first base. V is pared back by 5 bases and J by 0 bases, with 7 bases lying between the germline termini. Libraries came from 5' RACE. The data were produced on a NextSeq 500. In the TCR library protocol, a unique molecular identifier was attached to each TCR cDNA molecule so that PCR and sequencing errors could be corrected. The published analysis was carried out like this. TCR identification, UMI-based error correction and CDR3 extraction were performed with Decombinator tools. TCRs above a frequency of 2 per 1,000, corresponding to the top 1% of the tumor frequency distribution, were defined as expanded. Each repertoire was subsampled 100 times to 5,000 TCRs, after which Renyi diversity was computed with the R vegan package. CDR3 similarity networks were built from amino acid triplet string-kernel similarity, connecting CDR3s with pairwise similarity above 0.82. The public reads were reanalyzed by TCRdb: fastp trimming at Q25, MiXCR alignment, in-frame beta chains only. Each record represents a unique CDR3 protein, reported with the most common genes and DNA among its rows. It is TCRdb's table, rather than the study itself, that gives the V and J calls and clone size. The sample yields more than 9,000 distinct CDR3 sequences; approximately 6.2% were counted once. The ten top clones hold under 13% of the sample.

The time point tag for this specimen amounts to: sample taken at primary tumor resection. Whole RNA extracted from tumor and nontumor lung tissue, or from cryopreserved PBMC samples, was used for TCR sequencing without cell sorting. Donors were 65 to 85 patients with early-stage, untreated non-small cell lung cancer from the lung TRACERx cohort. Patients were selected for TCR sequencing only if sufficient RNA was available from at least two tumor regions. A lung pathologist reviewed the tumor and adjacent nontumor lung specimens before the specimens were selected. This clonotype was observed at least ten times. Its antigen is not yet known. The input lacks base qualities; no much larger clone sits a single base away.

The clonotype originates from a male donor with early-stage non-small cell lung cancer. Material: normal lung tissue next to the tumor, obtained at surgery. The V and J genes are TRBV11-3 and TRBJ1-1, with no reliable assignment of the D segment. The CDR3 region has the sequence CASSASLNTEAFF. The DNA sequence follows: TGTGCCAGCAGCGCATCCTTGAACACTGAAGCTTTCTTT.